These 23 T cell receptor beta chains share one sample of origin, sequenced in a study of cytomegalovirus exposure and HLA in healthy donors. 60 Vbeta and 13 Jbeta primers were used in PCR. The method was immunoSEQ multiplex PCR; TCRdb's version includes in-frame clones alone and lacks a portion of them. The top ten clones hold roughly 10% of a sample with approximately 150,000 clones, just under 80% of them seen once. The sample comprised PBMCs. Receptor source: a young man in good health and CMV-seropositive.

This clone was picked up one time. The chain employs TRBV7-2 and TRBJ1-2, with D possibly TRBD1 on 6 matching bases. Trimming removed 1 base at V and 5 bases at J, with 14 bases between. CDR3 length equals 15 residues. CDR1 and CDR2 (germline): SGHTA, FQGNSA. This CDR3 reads CASSLVAEGVYGYTF. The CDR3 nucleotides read TGTGCCAGCAGCTTAGTGGCAGAGGGGGTATATGGCTACACCTTC.

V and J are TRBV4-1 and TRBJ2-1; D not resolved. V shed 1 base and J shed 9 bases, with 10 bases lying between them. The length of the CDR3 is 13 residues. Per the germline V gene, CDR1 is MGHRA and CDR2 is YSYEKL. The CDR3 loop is CASSQVAKTEQFF. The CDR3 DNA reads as TGCGCCAGCAGCCAAGTCGCGAAAACTGAGCAGTTCTTC.

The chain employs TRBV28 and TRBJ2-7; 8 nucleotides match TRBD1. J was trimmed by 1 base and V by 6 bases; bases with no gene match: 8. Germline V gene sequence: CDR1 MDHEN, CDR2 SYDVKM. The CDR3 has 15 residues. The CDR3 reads CASRGRTGTSYEQYF. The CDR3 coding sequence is TGTGCCAGCAGGGGTAGGACAGGGACATCCTACGAGCAGTACTTC.

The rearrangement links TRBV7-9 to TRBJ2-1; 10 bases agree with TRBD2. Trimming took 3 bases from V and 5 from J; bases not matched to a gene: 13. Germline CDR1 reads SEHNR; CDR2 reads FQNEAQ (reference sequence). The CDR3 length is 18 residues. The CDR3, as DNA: TGTGCCAGCAGCTTGGGAGCGGGAGGGCTGGTCAAGGACAATGAGCAGTTCTTC. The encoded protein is CASSLGAGGLVKDNEQFF.

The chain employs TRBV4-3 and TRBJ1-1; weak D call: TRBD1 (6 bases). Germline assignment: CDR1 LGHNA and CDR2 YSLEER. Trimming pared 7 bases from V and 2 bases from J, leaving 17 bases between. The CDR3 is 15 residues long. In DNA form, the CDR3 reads TGCGCCAGCACCCTAGGGCAGGGGACAAACACTGAAGCTTTCTTT. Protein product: CASTLGQGTNTEAFF.

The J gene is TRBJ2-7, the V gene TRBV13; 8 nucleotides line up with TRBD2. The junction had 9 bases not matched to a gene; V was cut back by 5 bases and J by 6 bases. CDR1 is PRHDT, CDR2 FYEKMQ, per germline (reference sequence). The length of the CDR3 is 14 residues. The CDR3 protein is CASSPAGTRGEQYF. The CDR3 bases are TGTGCCAGCAGCCCAGCCGGGACTAGGGGCGAGCAGTACTTC.

The CDR3 sequence: CASSRSVGAGYEQYF. The CDR3 DNA sequence: TGCGCCAGCAGCCGCAGTGTGGGGGCAGGCTACGAGCAGTACTTC. The chain links TRBV4-1 to TRBJ2-7; a possible D gene is TRBD1 (6 bases). The V gene's germline CDR1 is MGHRA and CDR2 YSYEKL. CDR3 size: 15 residues. V shed 4 bases and J shed 3 bases, with 16 bases lying between them.

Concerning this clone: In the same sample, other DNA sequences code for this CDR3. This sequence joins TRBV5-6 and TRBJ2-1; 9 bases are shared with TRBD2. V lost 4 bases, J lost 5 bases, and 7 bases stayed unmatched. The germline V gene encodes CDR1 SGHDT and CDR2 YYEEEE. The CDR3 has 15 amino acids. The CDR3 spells CASSLSAGGDNEQFF. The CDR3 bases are TGTGCCAGCAGCCTAAGCGCGGGAGGGGACAATGAGCAGTTCTTC.

Here the CDR3 reads CSAEPTGGRETQYF. The DNA of the CDR3 is TGCAGCGCGGAACCCACAGGGGGCAGGGAGACCCAGTACTTC. The V gene is TRBV29-1, the J gene TRBJ2-5, with 9 bases matching TRBD1. CDR3 size: 14 residues. Germline loops: CDR1 SQVTM, CDR2 ANQGSEA. The V segment lost 7 bases and the J segment 5 bases; nucleotides outside the gene matches: 11.

The CDR3 nucleotides are TGTGCCAGCAGGGGACAGGTCGTGGAGCCCCAGCATTTT. It encodes CASRGQVVEPQHF. V usage is TRBV28 and J usage is TRBJ1-5; 8 nucleotides match TRBD1. CDR3 size: 13 residues. Germline-derived CDR1 and CDR2 are MDHEN and SYDVKM. Unmatched junction bases numbered 6, after V lost 6 bases and J lost 8 bases.

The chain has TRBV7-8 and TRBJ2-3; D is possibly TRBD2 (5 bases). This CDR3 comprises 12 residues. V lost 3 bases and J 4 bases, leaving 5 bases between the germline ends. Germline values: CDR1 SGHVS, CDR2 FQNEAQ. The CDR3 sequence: CASSFGADTQYF. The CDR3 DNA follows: TGTGCCAGCAGCTTCGGGGCAGATACGCAGTATTTT. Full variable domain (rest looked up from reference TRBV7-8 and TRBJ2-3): GAGVSQSPRYKVAKRGQDVALRCDPISGHVSLFWYQQALGQGPEFLTYFQNEAQLDKSGLPSDRFFAERPEGSVSTLKIQRTQQEDSAVYLCASSFGADTQYFGPGTRLTVL.

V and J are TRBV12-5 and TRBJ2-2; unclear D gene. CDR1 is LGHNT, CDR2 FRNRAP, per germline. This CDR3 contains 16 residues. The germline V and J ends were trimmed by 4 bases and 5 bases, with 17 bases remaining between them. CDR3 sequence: CASGYFVGKITGELFF. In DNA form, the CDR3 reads TGTGCTAGTGGTTATTTTGTCGGTAAAATTACCGGGGAGCTGTTTTTT. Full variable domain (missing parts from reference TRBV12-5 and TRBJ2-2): DARVTQTPRHKVTEMGQEVTMRCQPILGHNTVFWYRQTMMQGLELLAYFRNRAPLDDSGMPKDRFSAEMPDATLATLKIQPSEPRDSAVYFCASGYFVGKITGELFFGEGSRLTVL.

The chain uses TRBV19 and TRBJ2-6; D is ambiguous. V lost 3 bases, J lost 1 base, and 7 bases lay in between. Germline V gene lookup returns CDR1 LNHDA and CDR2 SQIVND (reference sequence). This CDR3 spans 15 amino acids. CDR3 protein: CASSIYSSGANVLTF. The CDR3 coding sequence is TGTGCCAGTAGTATTTACAGTTCTGGGGCCAACGTCCTGACTTTC.

The CDR3 reads CASSLTTGTDTQYF. The CDR3 coding sequence is TGTGCCAGCAGTCTTACGACAGGGACAGATACGCAGTATTTT. The chain links TRBV6-1 to TRBJ2-3, with 7 nucleotides matching TRBD1. The CDR3 is 14 amino acids. Germline V gene data show CDR1 as MNHNS and CDR2 as SASEGT. The J segment lost 3 bases and the V segment lost 5 bases, leaving 5 bases of the junction unmatched.

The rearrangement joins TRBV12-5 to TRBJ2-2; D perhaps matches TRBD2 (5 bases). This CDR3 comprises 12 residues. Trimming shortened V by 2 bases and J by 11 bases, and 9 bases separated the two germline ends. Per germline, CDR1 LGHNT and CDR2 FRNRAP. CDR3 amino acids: CASGLRPGELFF. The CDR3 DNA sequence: TGTGCTAGTGGTTTGAGGCCGGGAGAGCTGTTTTTT.

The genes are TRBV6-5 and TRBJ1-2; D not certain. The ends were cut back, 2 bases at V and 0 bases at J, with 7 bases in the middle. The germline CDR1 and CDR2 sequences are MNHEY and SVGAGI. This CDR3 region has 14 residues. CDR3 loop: CASSYGRTNYGYTF. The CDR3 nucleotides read TGTGCCAGCAGTTACGGCAGGACTAACTATGGCTACACCTTC.

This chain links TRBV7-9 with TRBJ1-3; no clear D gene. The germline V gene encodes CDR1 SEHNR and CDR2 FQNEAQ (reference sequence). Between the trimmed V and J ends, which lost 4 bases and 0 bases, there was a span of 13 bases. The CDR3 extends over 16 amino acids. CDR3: CASSSQDASSGNTIYF. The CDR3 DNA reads TGTGCCAGCAGCTCCCAAGACGCTAGCTCTGGAAACACCATATATTTT. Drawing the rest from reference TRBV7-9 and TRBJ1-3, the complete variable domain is DTGVSQNPRHKITKRGQNVTFRCDPISEHNRLYWYRQTLGQGPEFLTYFQNEAQLEKSRLLSDRFSAERPKGSFSTLEIQRTEQGDSAMYLCASSSQDASSGNTIYFGEGSWLTVV.

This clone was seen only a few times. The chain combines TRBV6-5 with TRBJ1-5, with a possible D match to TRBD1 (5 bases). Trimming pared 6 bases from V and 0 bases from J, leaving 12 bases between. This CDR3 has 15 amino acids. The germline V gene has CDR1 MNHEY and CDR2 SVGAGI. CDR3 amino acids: CASSVWGGSNQPQHF. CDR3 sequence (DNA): TGTGCCAGCAGCGTATGGGGGGGTAGCAATCAGCCCCAGCATTTT.

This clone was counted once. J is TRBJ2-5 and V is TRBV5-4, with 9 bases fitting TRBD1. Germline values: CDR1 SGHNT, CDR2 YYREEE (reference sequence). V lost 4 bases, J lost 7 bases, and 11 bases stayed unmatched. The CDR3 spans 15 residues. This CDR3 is CASSGDRDVPSTQYF. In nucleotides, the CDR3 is TGTGCCAGCAGCGGGGACAGGGACGTTCCGTCGACCCAGTACTTC.

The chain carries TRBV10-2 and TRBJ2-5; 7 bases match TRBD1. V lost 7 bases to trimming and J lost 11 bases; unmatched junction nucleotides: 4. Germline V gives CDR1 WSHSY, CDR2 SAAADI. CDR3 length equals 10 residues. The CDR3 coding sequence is TGCGCCAGCAACCAGGGGGAGCAGTACTTC. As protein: CASNQGEQYF.

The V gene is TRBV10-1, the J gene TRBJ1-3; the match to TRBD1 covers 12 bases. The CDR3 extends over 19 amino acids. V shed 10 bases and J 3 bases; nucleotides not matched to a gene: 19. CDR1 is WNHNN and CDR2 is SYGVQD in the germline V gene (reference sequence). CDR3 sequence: CATTLIGTGGPFGGNTIYF. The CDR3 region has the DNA TGCGCCACTACCCTCATCGGGACAGGGGGCCCCTTTGGTGGAAACACCATATATTTT.

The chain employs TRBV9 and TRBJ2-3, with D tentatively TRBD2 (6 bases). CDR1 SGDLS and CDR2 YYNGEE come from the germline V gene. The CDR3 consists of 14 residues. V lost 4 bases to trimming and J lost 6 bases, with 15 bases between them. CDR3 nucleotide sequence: TGTGCCAGCAGCCTAGGAGGGAGGCCGGATACGCAGTATTTT. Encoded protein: CASSLGGRPDTQYF.

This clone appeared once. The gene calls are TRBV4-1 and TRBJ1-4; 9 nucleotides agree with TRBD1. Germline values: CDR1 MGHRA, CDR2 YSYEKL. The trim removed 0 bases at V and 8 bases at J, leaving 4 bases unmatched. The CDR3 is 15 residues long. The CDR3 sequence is CASSQEPGQGEKLFF. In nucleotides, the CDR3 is TGCGCCAGCAGCCAAGAACCGGGACAGGGAGAAAAACTGTTTTTT.